The present T cell receptor (beta chain) was sequenced within a study of response to subunit inactivated influenza vaccine. TCRdb used MiXCR to reprocess the RT-PCR reads, holding one entry per CDR3 protein. Counted here are 500,000 to 600,000 distinct CDR3 sequences, about 11% occurring once; the ten biggest clones make up about 10%. The germline gives CDR1 DFQATT, CDR2 SNEGSKA (reference sequence). This CDR3 is built from 17 residues. With V trimmed by 2 bases and J by 5 bases, 10 bases remained unmatched. These data are also associated with another study on T cells expressing NK-cell markers. This second study says: UMIs were included in TCR beta cDNA generated by 5'RACE template switching. Most of the eight sequenced donors tested HCMV-seropositive; one tested seronegative. Expanded NKG2C+ T cell clones had unclear HCMV specificity.

This TCR derives from a man aged 45-65 years who received an inactivated influenza vaccine. V usage is TRBV20-1 and J usage is TRBJ2-5; TRBD2 agrees at 14 bases. Sequencing used PBMCs from blood, obtained on the day of vaccination. In DNA form, the CDR3 reads TGCAGTGCTAGACCCCGACTAGCGGGAGGGCCTTGGGAGACCCAGTACTTC. Translating gives CSARPRLAGGPWETQYF.